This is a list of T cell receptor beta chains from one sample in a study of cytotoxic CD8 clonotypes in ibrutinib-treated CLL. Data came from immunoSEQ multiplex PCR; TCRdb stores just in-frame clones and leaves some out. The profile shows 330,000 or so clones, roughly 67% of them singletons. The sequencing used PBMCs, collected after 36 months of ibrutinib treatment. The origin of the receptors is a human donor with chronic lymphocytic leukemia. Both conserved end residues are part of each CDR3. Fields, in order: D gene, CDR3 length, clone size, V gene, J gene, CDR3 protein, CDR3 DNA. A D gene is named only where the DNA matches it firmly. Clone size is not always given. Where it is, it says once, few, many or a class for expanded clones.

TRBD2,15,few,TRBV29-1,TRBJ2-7,CSVEVLGGKGDEQYF,TGCAGCGTTGAAGTCCTGGGAGGGAAGGGTGACGAGCAGTACTTC
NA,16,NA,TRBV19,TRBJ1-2,CASTSRTGPKDYGYTF,TGTGCCAGTACCTCCCGCACAGGGCCTAAAGACTATGGCTACACCTTC
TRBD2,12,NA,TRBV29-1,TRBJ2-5,CSVLAGQETQYF,TGCAGCGTCTTAGCGGGCCAAGAGACCCAGTACTTC
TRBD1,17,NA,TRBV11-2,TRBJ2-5,CASSYPLTGGDSETQYF,TGTGCCAGCAGCTACCCCTTGACAGGGGGCGATTCAGAGACCCAGTACTTC
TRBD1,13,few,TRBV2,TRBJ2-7,CASSGTGYDEQYF,TGTGCCAGCAGTGGGACAGGGTATGACGAGCAGTACTTC
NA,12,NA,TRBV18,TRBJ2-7,CASSRGGYEQYF,TGTGCCAGCTCACGGGGCGGGTACGAGCAGTACTTC
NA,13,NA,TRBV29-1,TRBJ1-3,CSVRKRTGNTIYF,TGCAGCGTTCGCAAGCGAACCGGAAACACCATATATTTT
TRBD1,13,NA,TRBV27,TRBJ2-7,CASTKTGRSEQYF,TGTGCCAGCACCAAGACAGGGCGTAGCGAGCAGTACTTC
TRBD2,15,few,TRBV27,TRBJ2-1,CASSRSGSSYNEQFF,TGTGCCAGCAGTCGAAGCGGGAGCTCCTACAATGAGCAGTTCTTC
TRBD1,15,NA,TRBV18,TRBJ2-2,CASSRQGADIGELFF,TGTGCCAGCTCGCGACAGGGGGCAGACATCGGGGAGCTGTTTTTT
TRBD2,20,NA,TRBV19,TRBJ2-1,CASSLRPGLAGGSSYNEQFF,TGTGCCAGTAGTCTCCGCCCCGGACTAGCGGGAGGGAGCTCCTACAATGAGCAGTTCTTC
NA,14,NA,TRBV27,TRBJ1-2,CASTRWQGWGGYTF,TGTGCCAGCACGCGGTGGCAGGGCTGGGGGGGCTACACCTTC
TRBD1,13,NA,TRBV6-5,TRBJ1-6,CASSYRGHSPLHF,TGTGCCAGCAGCTACAGGGGTCATTCACCCCTCCACTTT
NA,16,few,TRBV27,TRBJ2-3,CASSLSLVSATDTQYF,TGTGCCAGCAGTTTATCCTTAGTCTCGGCTACAGATACGCAGTATTTT
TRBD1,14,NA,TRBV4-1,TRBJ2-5,CASSRQGAVETQYF,TGCGCCAGCAGCCGCCAGGGGGCTGTGGAGACCCAGTACTTC
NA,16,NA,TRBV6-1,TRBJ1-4,CASSEPPGGTNEKLFF,TGTGCCAGCAGTGAACCGCCGGGAGGGACTAATGAAAAACTGTTTTTT
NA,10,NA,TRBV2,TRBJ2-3,CASRVATQYF,TGTGCCAGCAGGGTGGCTACGCAGTATTTT
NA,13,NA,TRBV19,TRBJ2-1,CASSISSGYEQFF,TGTGCCAGTAGTATTTCCAGCGGCTATGAGCAGTTCTTC
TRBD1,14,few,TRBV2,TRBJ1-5,CASRGQGGGQPQHF,TGTGCCAGCAGGGGACAGGGCGGGGGTCAGCCCCAGCATTTT
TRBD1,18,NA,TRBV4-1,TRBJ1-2,CASSQAAPRDRANYGYTF,TGCGCCAGCAGCCAAGCCGCGCCCCGGGACAGGGCTAACTATGGCTACACCTTC
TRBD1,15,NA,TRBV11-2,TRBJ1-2,CASSLRTGTDYGYTF,TGTGCCAGCAGCTTAAGAACCGGGACAGACTATGGCTACACCTTC
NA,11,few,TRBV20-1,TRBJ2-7,CSASFSYEQYF,TGCAGTGCTAGTTTCTCCTACGAGCAGTACTTC
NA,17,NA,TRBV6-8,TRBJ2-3,CASSYRVPRGGTDTQYF,TGTGCCAGCAGTTACAGGGTCCCCCGGGGAGGCACAGATACGCAGTATTTT
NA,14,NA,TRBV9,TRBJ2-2,CASSVGLYTGELFF,TGTGCCAGCAGCGTAGGACTTTACACCGGGGAGCTGTTTTTT
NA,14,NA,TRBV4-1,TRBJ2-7,CASSQEDLDHEQYF,TGCGCCAGCAGCCAAGAAGATCTAGACCACGAGCAGTACTTC
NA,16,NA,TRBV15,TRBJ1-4,CATSRHRVRWSEKLFF,TGTGCCACCAGCAGACACCGTGTAAGGTGGAGCGAAAAACTGTTTTTT
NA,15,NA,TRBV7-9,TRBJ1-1,CASSRIQGGSTEAFF,TGTGCCAGCAGCCGAATACAGGGAGGGAGCACTGAAGCTTTCTTT
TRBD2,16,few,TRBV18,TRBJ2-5,CASSPTSGGHQETQYF,TGTGCCAGCTCACCTACTAGCGGGGGTCACCAAGAGACCCAGTACTTC
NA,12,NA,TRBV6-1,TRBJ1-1,CASTPMNTEAFF,TGTGCCAGTACCCCTATGAACACTGAAGCTTTCTTT
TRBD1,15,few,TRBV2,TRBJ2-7,CASCTPGQGTHEQYF,TGTGCCAGCTGTACTCCGGGACAGGGGACCCACGAGCAGTACTTC
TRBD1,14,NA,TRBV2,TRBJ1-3,CASSDGTAGNTIYF,TGTGCCAGCAGTGATGGGACAGCTGGAAACACCATATATTTT
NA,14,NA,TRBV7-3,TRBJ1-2,CASSPGDVGYGYTF,TGTGCCAGCAGCCCAGGGGATGTGGGCTATGGCTACACCTTC
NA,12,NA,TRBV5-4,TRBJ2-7,CASGQGPYEQYF,TGTGCCAGCGGGCAGGGACCCTACGAGCAGTACTTC
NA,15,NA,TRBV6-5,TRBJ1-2,CASSYRPDSRYGYTF,TGTGCCAGCAGTTACCGCCCCGACAGTCGGTATGGCTACACCTTC
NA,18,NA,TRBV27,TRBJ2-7,CASSLAWRRGPDPREQYF,TGTGCCAGCAGTTTAGCGTGGCGACGGGGACCGGACCCTCGCGAGCAGTACTTC
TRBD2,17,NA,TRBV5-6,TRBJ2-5,CASSNLGDSGSQETQYF,TGTGCCAGCAGCAATCTGGGGGATAGCGGGAGCCAAGAGACCCAGTACTTC
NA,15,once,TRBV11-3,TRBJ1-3,CASSRFYGAGNTIYF,TGTGCCAGCAGCCGATTTTACGGGGCTGGAAACACCATATATTTT
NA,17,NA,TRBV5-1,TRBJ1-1,CASSSIGGSAPYTEAFF,TGCGCCAGCAGCTCCATCGGGGGCTCGGCACCTTACACTGAAGCTTTCTTT
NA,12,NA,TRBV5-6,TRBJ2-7,CASGTDSYEQYF,TGTGCCAGCGGAACTGACTCCTACGAGCAGTACTTC
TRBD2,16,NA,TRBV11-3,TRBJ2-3,CASSLVTAGGTDTQYF,TGTGCCAGCAGCTTAGTAACAGCGGGGGGCACAGATACGCAGTATTTT
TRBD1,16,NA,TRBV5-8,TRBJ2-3,CASSLDGTGVTDTQYF,TGTGCCAGCAGCTTGGACGGGACAGGGGTAACAGATACGCAGTATTTT
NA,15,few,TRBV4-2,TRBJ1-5,CASSQDVGGNQPQHF,TGTGCCAGCAGCCAAGATGTGGGGGGCAATCAGCCCCAGCATTTT
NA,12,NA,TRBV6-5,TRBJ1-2,CASKPGGYGYTF,TGTGCCAGCAAACCTGGGGGGTATGGCTACACCTTC
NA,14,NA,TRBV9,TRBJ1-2,CASSQQGAPYGYTF,TGTGCCAGCAGCCAGCAGGGTGCCCCATATGGCTACACCTTC
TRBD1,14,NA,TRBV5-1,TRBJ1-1,CASKRQGMNTEAFF,TGCGCCAGCAAGAGACAGGGAATGAACACTGAAGCTTTCTTT